These 20 T cell receptor beta chains came from one sample sequenced in a study of shared clonotypes between healthy human individuals. Generated by immunoSEQ multiplex PCR, the TCRdb table keeps only in-frame clones and is missing some. The top ten hold more than 0.9% of the sample, which has over a million clones, approximately 97% seen once. Sequenced sample: naive CD4+ T cells sorted from blood. Subset reported: CD45RA+ positively selected. These receptors were taken from a man aged 25 to 40 in good health.

The chain couples TRBV28 to TRBJ2-2; D is possibly TRBD1 (6 bases). The ends were cut back, 5 bases at V and 7 bases at J, with 11 bases in the middle. CDR3 length equals 13 residues. Germline V CDR1 and CDR2: MDHEN, SYDVKM. Here the CDR3 DNA reads TGTGCCAGCAGTCCCGGGACAATCGGGGAGCTGTTTTTT. It translates to CASSPGTIGELFF.

The rearrangement links TRBV27 to TRBJ1-5; D remains ambiguous. The V end was cut by 5 bases, the J end by 3 bases, with 11 bases between. CDR1 is MNHEY and CDR2 is SMNVEV in the germline V gene (reference sequence). The CDR3 has 14 residues. This CDR3 reads CASSSLGHNQPQHF. In DNA form, the CDR3 reads TGTGCCAGCAGTAGCTTAGGGCACAATCAGCCCCAGCATTTT.

As regards this clone: The sample holds other DNA sequences that translate to the same CDR3. The chain combines TRBV6-5 with TRBJ1-4, with D unclear. The CDR3 spans 14 residues. Looked up from germline, CDR1 is MNHEY and CDR2 is SVGAGI. V gave up 0 bases and J gave up 2 bases, with 4 bases separating them. The CDR3 DNA sequence: TGTGCCAGCAGTTACTCGGGGACTAATGAAAAACTGTTTTTT. Protein product: CASSYSGTNEKLFF.

As regards this clone: Other DNA sequences in the same sample also yield this CDR3. The rearrangement joins TRBV6-1 to TRBJ2-7; D is uncertain. V lost 3 bases and J 2 bases, leaving 8 bases between the germline ends. The CDR3 length is 13 residues. CDR1 MNHNS and CDR2 SASEGT come from the germline V gene. CDR3 DNA: TGTGCCAGCAGTGAGGGTCGGACCTACGAGCAGTACTTC. As protein: CASSEGRTYEQYF.

A note on this clone: The junction departs from the called germline gene at one end, perhaps through a read error. The J gene is TRBJ2-1, the V gene TRBV19; 9 bases fit TRBD2. CDR3 length equals 15 residues. Germline V gene sequence: CDR1 LNHDA, CDR2 SQIVND (reference sequence). This CDR3 reads CASSIRGRAYHEQFF. In DNA form, the CDR3 reads TGTGCCAGTAGTATTCGCGGGAGGGCCTACCATGAGCAGTTCTTC.

The genes are TRBV25-1 and TRBJ2-1; TRBD1 might be the D (6 bases). The germline V gene has CDR1 MGHDK and CDR2 SYGVNS. CDR3 size: 13 residues. The V and J ends lost 7 bases and 1 base respectively, with 8 bases between them. This CDR3 reads CASKQGSYNEQFF. CDR3 coding DNA: TGTGCCAGCAAACAGGGATCCTACAATGAGCAGTTCTTC.

The gene calls are TRBV27 and TRBJ2-7; TRBD2 is a possible D gene (6 bases). Germline-derived CDR1 and CDR2 are MNHEY and SMNVEV (reference sequence). Deletions cut 8 bases from V and 0 bases from J, with 14 bases between. The CDR3 covers 14 residues. The CDR3, as DNA: TGTGCCAGCCGCGAGCGGGCCTTCTCCTACGAGCAGTACTTC. Protein sequence: CASRERAFSYEQYF.

This chain connects TRBV11-3 to TRBJ1-1; 11 nucleotides line up with TRBD1. The CDR3 has 16 amino acids. V shed 5 bases, J shed 0 bases, and the junction held 5 bases outside the gene matches. The germline V gene has CDR1 SGHNT and CDR2 YENEEA. The CDR3: CASSPGQGDLNTEAFF. The CDR3 DNA is TGTGCCAGCAGCCCGGGACAGGGGGATCTGAACACTGAAGCTTTCTTT.

The chain couples TRBV28 to TRBJ2-7, with a tentative D call TRBD2 (6 bases). The CDR3 sequence is 12 residues long. CDR1 and CDR2 (germline): MDHEN, SYDVKM. Between the trimmed V and J ends, which lost 3 bases and 6 bases, there was a span of 9 bases. The CDR3 loop reads CASSLQEGEQYF. DNA for the CDR3: TGTGCCAGCAGTTTGCAGGAGGGCGAGCAGTACTTC.

The CDR3 loop reads CASSPTTSVPRELFF. The CDR3 nucleotides read TGTGCCAGCAGCCCCACGACTAGCGTTCCCCGGGAGCTGTTTTTT. This sequence joins TRBV7-3 and TRBJ2-2; 8 bases agree with TRBD2. Trimming took 5 bases from V and 9 from J; bases not matched to a gene: 11. CDR3 size: 15 residues. From germline, CDR1 is SGHTA and CDR2 FQGTGA. Variable domain in full (rest from reference TRBV7-3 and TRBJ2-2): GAGVSQTPSNKVTEKGKYVELRCDPISGHTALYWYRQSLGQGPEFLIYFQGTGAADDSGLPNDRFFAVRPEGSVSTLKIQRTERGDSAVYLCASSPTTSVPRELFFGEGSRLTVL.

This chain joins TRBV5-6 and TRBJ2-5; D remains unclear. V was trimmed by 4 bases and J by 10 bases, leaving 23 bases between them. This CDR3 comprises 15 residues. In germline, CDR1 is SGHDT, CDR2 YYEEEE. In DNA form, the CDR3 reads TGTGCCAGCAGCCGACGCGTGTTCGCCCCCCTGAGCCAGTACTTC. Translation: CASSRRVFAPLSQYF. Full variable domain (missing parts from reference TRBV5-6 and TRBJ2-5): DAGVTQSPTHLIKTRGQQVTLRCSPKSGHDTVSWYQQALGQGPQFIFQYYEEEERQRGNFPDRFSGHQFPNYSSELNVNALLLGDSALYLCASSRRVFAPLSQYFGPGTRLLVL.

V usage is TRBV2 and J usage is TRBJ2-2, with no clear D. The germline V and J ends were trimmed by 6 bases and 7 bases, with 15 bases remaining between them. Germline V gene lookup returns CDR1 SNHLY and CDR2 FYNNEI. The CDR3 extends over 14 amino acids. CDR3 DNA sequence: TGTGCCAGCAGCAAACTGAAATCTGGCGGGGAGCTGTTTTTT. Its protein is CASSKLKSGGELFF.

The chain has TRBV27 and TRBJ2-2; TRBD2 matches 7 bases. The CDR3 is made up of 15 amino acids. Germline CDR1 is MNHEY and CDR2 is SMNVEV (reference sequence). The junction had 3 bases not matched to a gene; V was cut back by 5 bases and J by 0 bases. The CDR3 loop is CASSPRGANTGELFF. CDR3 coding DNA: TGTGCCAGCAGTCCTCGGGGGGCGAACACCGGGGAGCTGTTTTTT.

The chain combines TRBV7-3 with TRBJ2-1, with D unresolved. CDR1 and CDR2 (germline): SGHTA, FQGTGA. The CDR3 loop spans 15 amino acids. With 3 bases removed from V and 2 bases from J, the gap between germline ends came to 11 bases. CDR3 sequence: CASSFMTGTYNEQFF. As DNA, the CDR3 is TGTGCCAGCAGCTTTATGACTGGAACCTACAATGAGCAGTTCTTC.

Remarks on this clone: Different DNA sequences within this sample yield the same CDR3. The chain recombines TRBV11-2 with TRBJ2-7, with D possibly matching TRBD1 (6 bases). Per the germline V gene, CDR1 is SGHAT and CDR2 is FQNNGV. Trimming left V 3 bases short and J 3 bases short, with 9 bases between. The CDR3 contains 13 residues. CDR3 region: CASSFTGSYEQYF. CDR3 coding DNA: TGTGCCAGCAGCTTCACAGGGAGCTACGAGCAGTACTTC. The whole variable domain, remainder taken from reference TRBV11-2 and TRBJ2-7, is EAGVAQSPRYKIIEKRQSVAFWCNPISGHATLYWYQQILGQGPKLLIQFQNNGVVDDSQLPKDRFSAERLKGVDSTLKIQPAKLEDSAVYLCASSFTGSYEQYFGPGTRLTVT.

This chain uses TRBV25-1 with TRBJ2-5; D unclear. V lost 4 bases to trimming and J lost 5 bases, with 11 bases between them. This CDR3 spans 13 amino acids. Germline CDR1 reads MGHDK; CDR2 reads SYGVNS. Here the CDR3 DNA reads TGTGCCAGCAGTGGCGACAAGCAGGAGACCCAGTACTTC. Encoded protein: CASSGDKQETQYF.

The chain uses TRBV6-1 and TRBJ1-1; D gene unclear. Germline V gene sequence: CDR1 MNHNS, CDR2 SASEGT. V shed 5 bases and J shed 1 base, with 11 bases lying between them. The CDR3 extends over 14 amino acids. CDR3: CASSLWEGNTEAFF. In DNA, the CDR3 is TGTGCCAGCAGTCTATGGGAAGGGAACACTGAAGCTTTCTTT.

J is TRBJ2-1 and V is TRBV29-1, with D tentatively TRBD1 or TRBD2 (5 bases each). The CDR3 runs 16 residues. Trimming cost V 7 bases and J 1 base, with 20 bases left between them. Germline V CDR1 and CDR2: SQVTM, ANQGSEA. CDR3 nucleotides: TGCAGCGCTCCAAGCCCGGGGCCGGTGTCCTACAATGAGCAGTTCTTC. Protein sequence: CSAPSPGPVSYNEQFF.

This clone was recorded once. The chain links TRBV25-1 to TRBJ1-4; a weak D match, TRBD1 (6 bases). Germline CDR1 and CDR2: MGHDK and SYGVNS. Trimming cost V 6 bases and J 5 bases, with 25 bases left between them. CDR3 length: 18 residues. CDR3 loop: CASRRGTGPLPNNEKLFF. The CDR3 nucleotides read TGTGCCAGCAGGAGGGGCACAGGGCCACTACCTAACAATGAAAAACTGTTTTTT.

V gene TRBV7-9 combines with J gene TRBJ2-5; tentatively, D is TRBD1 (6 bases). There are 13 residues in the CDR3. The germline CDR1 and CDR2 sequences are SEHNR and FQNEAQ (reference sequence). Between the trimmed V and J ends, which lost 9 bases and 1 base, there was a span of 12 bases. The CDR3 bases are TGTGCCAGTAGACAGGACCCCCAAGAGACCCAGTACTTC. It codes for CASRQDPQETQYF. Supplemented by reference TRBV7-9 and TRBJ2-5, the full variable domain reads DTGVSQNPRHKITKRGQNVTFRCDPISEHNRLYWYRQTLGQGPEFLTYFQNEAQLEKSRLLSDRFSAERPKGSFSTLEIQRTEQGDSAMYLCASRQDPQETQYFGPGTRLLVL.